A selection of T cell receptor beta chains follows, all from one sample in a study of post-analysis software for immune sequencing data. TCRdb fed the PCR reads into MiXCR, producing one record per CDR3 protein. Of 400,000 to 500,000 distinct CDR3 sequences in the sample, 39% are singletons; the top ten hold 7.5% to 8.5%. The material sequenced was blood. The receptor set was obtained from a girl aged 2-15 years with multiple sclerosis. CDR3s include the opening cysteine and the closing phenylalanine or tryptophan. Fields, in order: D gene, J gene, V gene, clone size, CDR3 protein, CDR3 DNA. The D gene is left open where the match is weak. Expanded clones get a size class; other rows say once, few or many, or leave the size out.

d_call: TRBD2; j_call: TRBJ2-1; v_call: TRBV5-1; clone_size: -; cdr3_aa: CASSLAPSGMGNEQFF; cdr3_nt: TGCGCCAGCAGCTTGGCTCCCAGCGGGATGGGCAATGAGCAGTTCTTC
d_call: -; j_call: TRBJ2-1; v_call: TRBV28; clone_size: few; cdr3_aa: CASSEGTSPTEQFF; cdr3_nt: TGTGCCAGCAGTGAGGGGACTTCGCCCACGGAGCAGTTCTTC
d_call: TRBD1; j_call: TRBJ1-2; v_call: TRBV9; clone_size: -; cdr3_aa: CASSIRQGRGGYTF; cdr3_nt: TGTGCCAGCAGCATACGACAGGGAAGGGGTGGCTACACCTTC
d_call: -; j_call: TRBJ1-1; v_call: TRBV28; clone_size: -; cdr3_aa: CASARRPDSEAFF; cdr3_nt: TGTGCCAGCGCCAGGCGGCCTGACAGTGAAGCTTTCTTT
d_call: TRBD2; j_call: TRBJ2-3; v_call: TRBV27; clone_size: few; cdr3_aa: CASSLKLAGGPITDTQYF; cdr3_nt: TGTGCCAGCAGTTTAAAATTAGCGGGGGGGCCTATCACAGATACGCAGTATTTT
d_call: TRBD2; j_call: TRBJ2-1; v_call: TRBV20-1; clone_size: -; cdr3_aa: CSACGTSGNEQFF; cdr3_nt: TGCAGTGCTTGCGGGACTAGCGGCAATGAGCAGTTCTTC
d_call: -; j_call: TRBJ2-1; v_call: TRBV20-1; clone_size: -; cdr3_aa: CSAKRASYNEQFF; cdr3_nt: TGCAGTGCAAAGAGGGCCTCCTACAATGAGCAGTTCTTC
d_call: -; j_call: TRBJ1-2; v_call: TRBV28; clone_size: few; cdr3_aa: CAISVSYGYTF; cdr3_nt: TGTGCCATTTCAGTGTCCTATGGCTACACCTTC
d_call: -; j_call: TRBJ1-2; v_call: TRBV28; clone_size: many; cdr3_aa: CASSSNYGYTF; cdr3_nt: TGTGCCAGCAGTTCCAACTATGGCTACACCTTC
d_call: -; j_call: TRBJ2-7; v_call: TRBV4-2; clone_size: -; cdr3_aa: CASSQLAQGKAYEQYF; cdr3_nt: TGTGCCAGCAGCCAGCTCGCCCAGGGGAAAGCCTACGAGCAGTACTTC
d_call: -; j_call: TRBJ1-2; v_call: TRBV2; clone_size: few; cdr3_aa: CASSDRDYGYTF; cdr3_nt: TGTGCCAGCAGTGATCGGGACTATGGCTACACCTTC
d_call: -; j_call: TRBJ1-2; v_call: TRBV7-9; clone_size: -; cdr3_aa: CASSLVLSTNYGYTF; cdr3_nt: TGTGCCAGCAGCTTAGTACTCTCCACGAACTATGGCTACACCTTC
d_call: TRBD2; j_call: TRBJ2-1; v_call: TRBV6-6; clone_size: -; cdr3_aa: CASSLTSGSNQQFF; cdr3_nt: TGTGCCAGCAGTCTGACTAGCGGGAGTAATCAGCAGTTCTTC
d_call: -; j_call: TRBJ2-1; v_call: TRBV20-1; clone_size: many; cdr3_aa: CSARLGYNEQFF; cdr3_nt: TGCAGTGCTAGATTAGGGTACAATGAGCAGTTCTTC
d_call: -; j_call: TRBJ1-1; v_call: TRBV4-2; clone_size: -; cdr3_aa: CASSQDSSVNTEAFF; cdr3_nt: TGTGCCAGCAGCCAAGATTCATCAGTGAACACTGAAGCTTTCTTT
d_call: -; j_call: TRBJ2-3; v_call: TRBV10-3; clone_size: -; cdr3_aa: CAISVQGYTDTQYF; cdr3_nt: TGTGCCATCAGTGTTCAGGGTTACACAGATACGCAGTATTTT
d_call: TRBD1; j_call: TRBJ2-6; v_call: TRBV9; clone_size: -; cdr3_aa: CASSAYRGQGPGANVLTF; cdr3_nt: TGTGCCAGCAGCGCCTACAGGGGGCAAGGGCCTGGGGCCAACGTCCTGACTTTC
d_call: -; j_call: TRBJ2-3; v_call: TRBV6-5; clone_size: few; cdr3_aa: CASSYLGTDTQYF; cdr3_nt: TGTGCCAGCAGTTACCTCGGCACAGATACGCAGTATTTT
d_call: -; j_call: TRBJ1-1; v_call: TRBV7-3; clone_size: -; cdr3_aa: CASSLMQNTEAFF; cdr3_nt: TGTGCCAGCAGCTTAATGCAGAACACTGAAGCTTTCTTT
d_call: TRBD2; j_call: TRBJ2-3; v_call: TRBV6-1; clone_size: -; cdr3_aa: CASSQSPGLAGGPAPDTQYF; cdr3_nt: TGTGCCAGCAGTCAATCCCCGGGACTAGCGGGGGGGCCAGCCCCAGATACGCAGTATTTT
d_call: -; j_call: TRBJ2-5; v_call: TRBV29-1; clone_size: -; cdr3_aa: CSAPQGAMETQYF; cdr3_nt: TGCAGCGCTCCTCAGGGAGCCATGGAGACCCAGTACTTC
d_call: TRBD2; j_call: TRBJ2-3; v_call: TRBV29-1; clone_size: -; cdr3_aa: CSVYGTSGGVSTDTQYF; cdr3_nt: TGCAGCGTTTATGGGACTAGCGGGGGAGTAAGCACAGATACGCAGTATTTT
d_call: TRBD2; j_call: TRBJ2-1; v_call: TRBV28; clone_size: few; cdr3_aa: CASSPTASGRINEQFF; cdr3_nt: TGTGCCAGCAGCCCCACGGCTAGCGGGAGGATAAATGAGCAGTTCTTC
d_call: -; j_call: TRBJ2-1; v_call: TRBV15; clone_size: few; cdr3_aa: CATSSNYGNNEQFF; cdr3_nt: TGTGCCACCAGTTCGAATTACGGGAACAATGAGCAGTTCTTC
d_call: -; j_call: TRBJ2-1; v_call: TRBV5-1; clone_size: -; cdr3_aa: CASSSARHNEQFF; cdr3_nt: TGCGCCAGCAGCTCCGCGCGCCACAATGAGCAGTTCTTC